This T cell receptor beta chain was profiled in a study of T cells in Graves' hyperthyroidism and ophthalmopathy. The table lists this clonotype with a few counts. Its specificity is not known. Amplification yielded TCR beta CDR3 regions, with RNA transcripts as the source. The HTBI set primed first-round TCR CDR3 RT-PCR. One entry per CDR3 protein results from TCRdb running MiXCR on the multiplex PCR reads. This sample yields around 530,000 distinct CDR3 sequences, of which 17% are seen a single time; approximately 16% belongs to the top ten. Uncontrolled infection, other autoimmune disease, pregnancy or lactation barred patients from enrollment. Study observations and caveats: Researchers found most expanded thyroid clonotypes above 0.001 in blood as well.

This clonotype originated in a woman under 30 with Graves' ophthalmopathy. Sequenced sample: blood.

CDR3 protein: CASNRRDGTYEQYF. In DNA form, the CDR3 reads TGTGCCAGCAACCGCCGGGACGGTACCTACGAGCAGTACTTC. The rearrangement links TRBV2 to TRBJ2-7; D tentatively reads TRBD1 or TRBD2 (5 bases each). Germline lookup yields CDR1 SNHLY and CDR2 FYNNEI. Trimming took off 7 bases at V and 2 bases at J, with 15 bases between the two ends. This CDR3 spans 14 amino acids.